This entry lists 29 T cell receptor beta chains sequenced from one sample in a study of human T cells and chemical hapten exposure. TCRdb called the RACE reads again in MiXCR, with one record for every CDR3 protein. The sample consists of some 71,000 distinct CDR3 sequences, 9% to 12% of them appearing once. Time point: patch test 2, 6 weeks after DPC sensitization. The treatment here: therapeutic diphenylcyclopropenone sensitization with weekly scalp DPC. The sequencing here drew on whole blood, taken in connection with sensitization to the hapten diphenylcyclopropenone (DPC). These receptors all stem from a woman aged 50 to 65 with alopecia areata. Some clones in this sample may be carry-over from other donors' samples.

This clonotype was seen a handful of times. The chain employs TRBV12-3 or TRBV12-4 and TRBJ2-3; 11 bases are a match to TRBD2. J lost 3 bases, V lost 4 bases, and 3 bases had no gene match. The CDR3 sequence is 15 residues long. DNA for the CDR3: TGTGCCAGCAGTTACACTAGCGGGAGTACAGATACGCAGTATTTT. This sequence encodes CASSYTSGSTDTQYF.

The V gene is TRBV10-3, the J gene TRBJ2-7; D unclear. Germline V gene lookup returns CDR1 ENHRY and CDR2 SYGVKD. V lost 3 bases and J lost 2, with 14 bases in between. This CDR3 is 15 amino acids long. DNA of the CDR3: TGTGCCATCAGTGAACGTGAAAAGGGAACCTACGAGCAGTACTTC. It yields the protein CAISEREKGTYEQYF.

With regard to this clonotype: Since a much larger clone is just one base distant, this may be a read error. The V gene is TRBV27, the J gene TRBJ2-3; no definite D call. This CDR3 region has 15 residues. CDR1 and CDR2 (germline): MNHEY, SMNVEV (reference sequence). CDR3 sequence (DNA): TGTGCCAGCAACACGGTGTTCGGAACTCAGGATACGCGGTATTTT. Its protein product is CASNTVFGTQDTRYF.

The chain couples TRBV7-9 to TRBJ2-2, with 10 bases that match TRBD1. The germline gives CDR1 SEHNR, CDR2 FQNEAQ (reference sequence). V gave up 4 bases and J gave up 1 base; unmatched junction bases: 18. This CDR3 comprises 21 residues. The CDR3: CASSSRDRGLGPHWNTGELFF. The CDR3 region has the DNA TGTGCCAGCAGCTCGCGGGACAGGGGCTTAGGGCCCCACTGGAACACCGGGGAGCTGTTTTTT.

Many counts were recorded for this clonotype. V is TRBV20-1 and J is TRBJ2-5, with 14 bases identical to TRBD2. Germline V gene data show CDR1 as DFQATT and CDR2 as SNEGSKA (reference sequence). Trimming cost V 0 bases and J 4 bases; bases outside gene matches: 4. There are 16 residues in the CDR3. This CDR3 reads CSARDPGLAGGETQYF. The CDR3 nucleotides read TGCAGTGCTAGAGACCCAGGACTAGCGGGAGGAGAGACCCAGTACTTC.

In this sample, this clonotype turned up many times. This chain uses TRBV29-1 with TRBJ1-1, with 8 bases fitting TRBD1. Germline-derived CDR1 and CDR2 are SQVTM and ANQGSEA. There are 12 residues in the CDR3. V trimming: 7 bases; J trimming: 5 bases; junction bases outside the gene matches: 6. As DNA, the CDR3 is TGCAGCGCTTCGGACAGGGCAACTGAAGCTTTCTTT. Translation gives CSASDRATEAFF. Drawing the rest from reference TRBV29-1 and TRBJ1-1, the complete variable domain is SAVISQKPSRDICQRGTSLTIQCQVDSQVTMMFWYRQQPGQSLTLIATANQGSEATYESGFVIDKFPISRPNLTFSTLTVSNMSPEDSSIYLCSASDRATEAFFGQGTRLTVV.

This clonotype was counted at least ten times. This chain connects TRBV3-1 to TRBJ1-2, with a weak D call TRBD1 (6 bases). Per the germline V gene, CDR1 is LGHDT and CDR2 is YNNKEL (reference sequence). The CDR3 runs 16 residues. The V end was cut by 1 base, the J end by 1 base, with 13 bases between. The CDR3 nucleotides are TGTGCCAGCAGCCAAGGACGGGGGGCGGATAACTATGGCTACACCTTC. It yields the protein CASSQGRGADNYGYTF.

This clonotype has more than one count but fewer than ten. The V call is TRBV2, the J call TRBJ2-3; 7 bases match TRBD1. V lost 3 bases to trimming and J lost 5 bases; unmatched junction nucleotides: 11. Per germline, CDR1 SNHLY and CDR2 FYNNEI. The CDR3 is 16 residues long. The CDR3 bases are TGTGCCAGCAGTGAGGGACAGCAATCTTTAGGAGATACGCAGTATTTT. Translated, it gives CASSEGQQSLGDTQYF.

This clonotype has ten or more counts. This rearrangement joins TRBV4-2 to TRBJ2-3, with TRBD2 matching over 10 bases. There are 20 residues in the CDR3. V trimming: 0 bases; J trimming: 0 bases; junction bases outside the gene matches: 12. Germline V gene lookup returns CDR1 LGHNA and CDR2 YNFKEQ. The CDR3 DNA sequence: TGTGCCAGCAGCCAAGAAGGTGCCAGCGGGAGGGCCGGGAGCACAGATACGCAGTATTTT. This sequence encodes CASSQEGASGRAGSTDTQYF.

This clonotype was observed at least ten times. The J gene is TRBJ1-1, the V gene TRBV20-1; maybe TRBD1 (5 bases). CDR3 length: 14 residues. Germline V gives CDR1 DFQATT, CDR2 SNEGSKA (reference sequence). Trimming shortened V by 5 bases and J by 6 bases, and 19 bases separated the two germline ends. The CDR3 nucleotides are TGCAGTGCTCAGGGCCCCCCATCGGGCTCTGAAGCTTTCTTT. Its protein product is CSAQGPPSGSEAFF.

This clonotype was observed many times. The chain recombines TRBV6-6 with TRBJ2-1, with 7 bases that match TRBD2. The V segment lost 6 bases and the J segment 4 bases; nucleotides outside the gene matches: 9. Germline CDR1 is MNHNY and CDR2 is SVGAGI (reference sequence). This CDR3 is built from 15 residues. The DNA of the CDR3 is TGTGCCAGCAGCCCCCTAGCGGCCGAATACAATGAGCAGTTCTTC. Translating gives CASSPLAAEYNEQFF.

This clonotype was seen many times. The CDR3 protein is CSTEIANYGYTF. The CDR3 DNA reads as TGCAGTACCGAGATTGCTAACTATGGCTACACCTTC. The chain recombines TRBV20-1 with TRBJ1-2; D is uncertain. Germline CDR1 and CDR2: DFQATT and SNEGSKA (reference sequence). The V end lost 8 bases, the J end lost 0 bases, and 10 bases lay between the germline ends. The CDR3 has 12 amino acids.

J is TRBJ2-5 and V is TRBV2; D gene uncertain. Germline V gene data show CDR1 as SNHLY and CDR2 as FYNNEI. This CDR3 is built from 11 residues. V lost 4 bases to trimming and J lost 7 bases, with 7 bases between them. As DNA, the CDR3 is TGTGCCAGCAGTGTACCCGGGACCCAGTACTTC. Translation gives CASSVPGTQYF.

This clonotype was recorded at least ten times. The chain joins TRBV12-3 or TRBV12-4 to TRBJ2-3; TRBD2 aligns across 7 bases. The CDR3 spans 14 residues. Trimming cost V 6 bases and J 0 bases; bases outside gene matches: 3. CDR3 nucleotide sequence: TGTGCCAGCAGCTCGGGACTAAGCACAGATACGCAGTATTTT. Residues: CASSSGLSTDTQYF.

This clonotype showed up many times. The chain has TRBV7-9 and TRBJ1-5; possible D gene TRBD1, 5 bases. CDR3 size: 14 residues. Germline lookup yields CDR1 SEHNR and CDR2 FQNEAQ (reference sequence). V dropped 1 base and J dropped 1 base, with 5 bases sitting between them. CDR3 sequence: CASSLGDSNQPQHF. In nucleotides, the CDR3 is TGTGCCAGCAGCTTAGGGGACAGCAATCAGCCCCAGCATTTT. The whole variable domain, remainder taken from reference TRBV7-9 and TRBJ1-5, is DTGVSQNPRHKITKRGQNVTFRCDPISEHNRLYWYRQTLGQGPEFLTYFQNEAQLEKSRLLSDRFSAERPKGSFSTLEIQRTEQGDSAMYLCASSLGDSNQPQHFGDGTRLSIL.

The chain is built from TRBV7-6 and TRBJ2-7; TRBD2 agrees at 13 bases. V was pared by 11 bases and J by 3 bases, with 13 bases of the junction left unmatched. There are 16 residues in the CDR3. The V gene's germline CDR1 is SGHVS and CDR2 FNYEAQ. The CDR3 nucleotides are TGTGCCTCTTTATCCACAAGGACTAGCGGGAGCTACGAGCAGTACTTC. Its translation is CASLSTRTSGSYEQYF.

V usage is TRBV4-2 and J usage is TRBJ1-6; D uncertain. Germline CDR1 and CDR2: LGHNA and YNFKEQ. The CDR3 is 18 residues long. V was pared by 0 bases and J by 0 bases, with 12 bases between. Here the CDR3 reads CASSQDGQLSSYNSPLHF. DNA for the CDR3: TGTGCCAGCAGCCAAGACGGGCAGTTGAGCTCCTATAATTCACCCCTCCACTTT.

This clonotype was picked up a small number of times. The gene calls are TRBV3-1 and TRBJ2-7, with a tentative D call TRBD2 (5 bases). Germline values: CDR1 LGHDT, CDR2 YNNKEL (reference sequence). This CDR3 has 13 residues. V lost 6 bases and J lost 3, with 12 bases in between. Here the CDR3 reads CASRRTPRYEQYF. CDR3 DNA sequence: TGTGCCAGCAGAAGGACTCCACGCTACGAGCAGTACTTC.

In its sample, this clonotype was seen a few times. The rearrangement joins TRBV10-1 to TRBJ1-1, with a tentative D call TRBD1 (5 bases). The CDR3 sequence is 15 residues long. Germline V gene lookup returns CDR1 WNHNN and CDR2 SYGVQD (reference sequence). V was pared by 4 bases and J by 7 bases, with 19 bases between. For the CDR3, the DNA is TGCGCCAGCAGTGCTGACCCAGGGCTTGGGGTTGAAGCTTTCTTT. It codes for CASSADPGLGVEAFF.

This clonotype appeared many times. The chain has TRBV11-2 and TRBJ2-4; a possible D gene is TRBD2 (5 bases). The CDR3 sequence is 15 residues long. The germline V gene encodes CDR1 SGHAT and CDR2 FQNNGV. The germline V and J ends were trimmed by 5 bases and 0 bases, with 11 bases remaining between them. The CDR3 DNA reads TGTGCCAGCAGCACGCAGAGGGTAGCCAAAAACATTCAGTACTTC. Translating gives CASSTQRVAKNIQYF.

The chain couples TRBV5-1 to TRBJ2-1; TRBD2 might be the D (6 bases). Trimming shortened V by 0 bases and J by 2 bases, and 9 bases separated the two germline ends. CDR3 size: 15 residues. CDR1 and CDR2 (germline): SGHRS, YFSETQ. The CDR3 loop reads CASSLAGVTYNEQFF. The CDR3 coding sequence is TGCGCCAGCAGCTTGGCGGGAGTTACCTACAATGAGCAGTTCTTC.

This clonotype was seen a handful of times. This CDR3 is CASSLTSAIQETQYF. The CDR3 DNA reads TGCGCCAGCAGTTTGACTAGCGCCATCCAAGAGACCCAGTACTTC. The rearrangement uses TRBV5-1 and TRBJ2-5, with 8 nucleotides matching TRBD2. Germline CDR1 reads SGHRS; CDR2 reads YFSETQ. V was clipped by 5 bases and J by 1 base; unmatched bases: 7. The length of the CDR3 is 15 residues. The full variable domain, its missing parts supplied by reference TRBV5-1 and TRBJ2-5, is KAGVTQTPRYLIKTRGQQVTLSCSPISGHRSVSWYQQTPGQGLQFLFEYFSETQRNKGNFPGRFSGRQFSNSRSEMNVSTLELGDSALYLCASSLTSAIQETQYFGPGTRLLVL.

This clonotype was recorded at least ten times. This sequence joins TRBV25-1 and TRBJ2-5; 7 bases are shared with TRBD1. Germline trimming cut 5 bases from V and 2 bases from J; bases unmatched to any gene: 8. Germline V gene sequence: CDR1 MGHDK, CDR2 SYGVNS. This CDR3 is built from 15 residues. This CDR3 reads CASSPDNRGQETQYF. CDR3 sequence (DNA): TGTGCCAGCAGTCCTGACAACAGGGGACAAGAGACCCAGTACTTC.

There are a few counts of this clonotype. This chain's CDR3 is CASSITQGSTGELFF. The CDR3 nucleotides read TGTGCCAGCAGCATCACTCAGGGATCCACCGGGGAGCTGTTTTTT. The rearrangement joins TRBV7-3 to TRBJ2-2; weak D call: TRBD1 (5 bases). V lost 5 bases and J 4 bases, leaving 14 bases between the germline ends. This CDR3 spans 15 amino acids. Germline V gene lookup returns CDR1 SGHTA and CDR2 FQGTGA.

This clonotype has at least ten counts. CDR3 in amino acids: CAWSVKGTANYGYTF. The CDR3 DNA reads TGTGCCTGGAGTGTCAAGGGAACCGCTAACTATGGCTACACCTTC. The chain recombines TRBV30 with TRBJ1-2; D uncertain. Germline CDR1 and CDR2: GTSNPN and SVGIG (reference sequence). The CDR3 has 15 residues. V was pared by 0 bases and J by 0 bases, with 11 bases between. The complete variable domain, with remaining parts taken from reference TRBV30 and TRBJ1-2, reads SQTIHQWPATLVQPVGSPLSLECTVEGTSNPNLYWYRQAAGRGLQLLFYSVGIGQISSEVPQNLSASRPQDRQFILSSKKLLLSDSGFYLCAWSVKGTANYGYTFGSGTRLTVV.

The table lists this clonotype with many counts. This rearrangement joins TRBV6-5 to TRBJ1-3; TRBD1 matches 7 bases. The J segment lost 2 bases and the V segment lost 0 bases, leaving 4 bases of the junction unmatched. The CDR3 contains 16 residues. Germline V CDR1 and CDR2: MNHEY, SVGAGI. CDR3 sequence: CASSYSEGATGNTIYF. CDR3 nucleotide sequence: TGTGCCAGCAGTTACTCGGAGGGGGCAACTGGAAACACCATATATTTT.

This clonotype was found many times. The chain combines TRBV18 with TRBJ2-1, with D perhaps TRBD2 (5 bases). Trimming removed 0 bases from V and 14 bases from J, with 17 bases in between. CDR3 length: 14 amino acids. Per germline, CDR1 KGHSH and CDR2 LQKENI. The CDR3 coding sequence is TGTGCCAGCTCACCACCCTCTGTTGCGGGCTACAAGTTCTTC. It yields the protein CASSPPSVAGYKFF.

This clonotype was detected ten times or more. J is TRBJ2-3 and V is TRBV11-3; the D gene is possibly TRBD2 (6 bases). This CDR3 is 14 amino acids long. Germline CDR1 is SGHNT and CDR2 is YENEEA. Trimming stripped 2 bases from V and 5 bases from J, with 11 bases between. As DNA, the CDR3 is TGTGCCAGCAGCTTATACGGGAGTAAAGATACGCAGTATTTT. Its protein is CASSLYGSKDTQYF.

This clonotype came up many times. This chain links TRBV20-1 with TRBJ2-7; 11 bases are shared with TRBD2. CDR3 length: 15 amino acids. J gave up 4 bases and V 3 bases, and 8 bases lay outside the gene matches. Germline assignment: CDR1 DFQATT and CDR2 SNEGSKA (reference sequence). The DNA for the CDR3 is TGCAGTGCTAGTAGCAGACTAGCGGGAAGTTACGAGCAGTACTTC. As protein: CSASSRLAGSYEQYF.